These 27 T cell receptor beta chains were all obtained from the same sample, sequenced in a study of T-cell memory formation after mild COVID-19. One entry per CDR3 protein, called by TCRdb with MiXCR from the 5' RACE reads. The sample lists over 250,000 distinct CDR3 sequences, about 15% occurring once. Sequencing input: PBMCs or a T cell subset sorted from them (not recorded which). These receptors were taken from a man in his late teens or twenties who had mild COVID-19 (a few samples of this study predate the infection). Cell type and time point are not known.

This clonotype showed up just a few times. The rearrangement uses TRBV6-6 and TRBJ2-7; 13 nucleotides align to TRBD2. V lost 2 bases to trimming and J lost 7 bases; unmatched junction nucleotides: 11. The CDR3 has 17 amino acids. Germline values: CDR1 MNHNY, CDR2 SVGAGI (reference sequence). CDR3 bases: TGTGCCAGCAGTTACCCTAAGACTAGCGGGGGGCCGGGGGAGCAGTACGTC. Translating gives CASSYPKTSGGPGEQYV.

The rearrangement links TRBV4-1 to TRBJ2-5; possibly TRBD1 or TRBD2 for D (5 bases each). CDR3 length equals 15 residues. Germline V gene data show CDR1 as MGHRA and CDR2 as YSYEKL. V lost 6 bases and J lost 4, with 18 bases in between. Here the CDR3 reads CASSPRFEGPETQYF. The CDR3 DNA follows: TGCGCCAGCAGTCCTCGGTTTGAGGGACCAGAGACCCAGTACTTC.

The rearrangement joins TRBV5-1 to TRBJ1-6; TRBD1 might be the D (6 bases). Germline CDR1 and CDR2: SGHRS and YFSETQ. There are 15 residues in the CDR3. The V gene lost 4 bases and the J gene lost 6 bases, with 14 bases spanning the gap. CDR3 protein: CASSLRTDTNSPLHF. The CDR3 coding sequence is TGCGCCAGCAGCCTGAGGACAGATACTAATTCACCCCTCCACTTT.

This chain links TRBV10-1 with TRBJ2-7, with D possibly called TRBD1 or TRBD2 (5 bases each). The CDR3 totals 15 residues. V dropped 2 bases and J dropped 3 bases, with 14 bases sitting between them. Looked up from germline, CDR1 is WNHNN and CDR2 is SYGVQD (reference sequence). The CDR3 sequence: CASSEQPKGSYEQYF. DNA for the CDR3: TGCGCCAGCAGTGAGCAGCCAAAGGGGAGCTACGAGCAGTACTTC.

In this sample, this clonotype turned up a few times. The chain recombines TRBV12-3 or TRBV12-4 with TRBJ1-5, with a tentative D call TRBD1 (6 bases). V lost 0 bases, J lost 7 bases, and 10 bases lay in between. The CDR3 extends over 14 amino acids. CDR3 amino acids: CASSLAQGRQPQHF. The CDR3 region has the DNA TGTGCCAGCAGTTTAGCACAGGGTAGACAGCCCCAGCATTTT.

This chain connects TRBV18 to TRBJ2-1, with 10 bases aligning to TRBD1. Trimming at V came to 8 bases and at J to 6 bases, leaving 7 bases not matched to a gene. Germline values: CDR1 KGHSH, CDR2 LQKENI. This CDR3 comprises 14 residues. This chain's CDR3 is CASIRDRGFNEQFF. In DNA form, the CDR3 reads TGTGCCAGCATCCGGGACAGGGGTTTCAATGAGCAGTTCTTC.

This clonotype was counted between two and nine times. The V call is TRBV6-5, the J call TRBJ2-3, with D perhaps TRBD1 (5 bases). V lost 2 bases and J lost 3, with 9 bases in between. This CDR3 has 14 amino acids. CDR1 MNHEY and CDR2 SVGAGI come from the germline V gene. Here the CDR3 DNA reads TGTGCCAGCAGTTACGGACACCCTACAGATACGCAGTATTTT. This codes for CASSYGHPTDTQYF.

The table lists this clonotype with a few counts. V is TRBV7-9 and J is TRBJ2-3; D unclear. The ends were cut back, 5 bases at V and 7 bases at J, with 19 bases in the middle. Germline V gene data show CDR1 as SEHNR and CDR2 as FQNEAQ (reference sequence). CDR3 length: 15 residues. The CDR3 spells CASSPSPQFRNTQYF. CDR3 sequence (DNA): TGTGCCAGCAGCCCTTCGCCCCAGTTCAGGAATACGCAGTATTTT.

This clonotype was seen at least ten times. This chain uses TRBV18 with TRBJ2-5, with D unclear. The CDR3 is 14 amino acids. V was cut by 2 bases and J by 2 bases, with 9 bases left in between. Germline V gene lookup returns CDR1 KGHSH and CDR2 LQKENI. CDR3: CASSPKQVQETQYF. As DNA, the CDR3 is TGTGCCAGCTCACCAAAGCAGGTTCAAGAGACCCAGTACTTC.

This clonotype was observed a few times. The CDR3 nucleotides are TGCGCCAGCAGCCGGGGCCCGGGCGATCAGCCCCAGCATTTT. The encoded protein is CASSRGPGDQPQHF. J is TRBJ1-5 and V is TRBV4-3, with a tentative D call TRBD1 (5 bases). V was shortened by 4 bases and J by 5 bases, with 12 bases between the two germline ends. Germline V gene lookup returns CDR1 LGHNA and CDR2 YSLEER. This CDR3 is 14 amino acids long.

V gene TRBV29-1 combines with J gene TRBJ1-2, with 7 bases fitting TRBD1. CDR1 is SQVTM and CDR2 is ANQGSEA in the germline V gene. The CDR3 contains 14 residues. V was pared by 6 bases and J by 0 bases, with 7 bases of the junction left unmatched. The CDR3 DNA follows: TGCAGCGTCGCCCCGGGACAGACTAACTATGGCTACACCTTC. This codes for CSVAPGQTNYGYTF. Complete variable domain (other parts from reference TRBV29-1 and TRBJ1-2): SAVISQKPSRDICQRGTSLTIQCQVDSQVTMMFWYRQQPGQSLTLIATANQGSEATYESGFVIDKFPISRPNLTFSTLTVSNMSPEDSSIYLCSVAPGQTNYGYTFGSGTRLTVV.

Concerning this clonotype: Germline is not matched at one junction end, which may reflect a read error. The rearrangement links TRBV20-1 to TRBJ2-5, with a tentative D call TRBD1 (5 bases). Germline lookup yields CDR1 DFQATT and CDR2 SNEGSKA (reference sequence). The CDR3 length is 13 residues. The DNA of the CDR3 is TGCAGTGCTCGAGACAGTTTATTAGAGACCCAGTACTTC. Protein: CSARDSLLETQYF.

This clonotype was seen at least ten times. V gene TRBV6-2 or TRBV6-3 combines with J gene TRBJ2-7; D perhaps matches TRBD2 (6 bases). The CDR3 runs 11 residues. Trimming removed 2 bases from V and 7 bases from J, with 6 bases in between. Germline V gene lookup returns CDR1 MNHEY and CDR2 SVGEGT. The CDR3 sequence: CASSYGTEQYF. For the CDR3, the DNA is TGTGCCAGCAGTTACGGGACTGAGCAGTACTTC.

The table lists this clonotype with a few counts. Here the CDR3 DNA reads TGCAGCGTTGATCATCTCTATGGCTACACCTTC. Translation gives CSVDHLYGYTF. The rearrangement joins TRBV29-1 to TRBJ1-2; D gene uncertain. This CDR3 region has 11 residues. Trimming left V 3 bases short and J 4 bases short, with 6 bases between. CDR1 and CDR2 (germline): SQVTM, ANQGSEA.

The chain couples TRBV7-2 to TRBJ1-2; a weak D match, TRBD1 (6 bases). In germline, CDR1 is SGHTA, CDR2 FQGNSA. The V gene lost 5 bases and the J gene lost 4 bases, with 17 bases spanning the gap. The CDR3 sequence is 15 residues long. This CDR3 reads CASSPDPDSIYGYTF. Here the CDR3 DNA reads TGTGCCAGCAGCCCAGACCCGGACAGTATCTATGGCTACACCTTC.

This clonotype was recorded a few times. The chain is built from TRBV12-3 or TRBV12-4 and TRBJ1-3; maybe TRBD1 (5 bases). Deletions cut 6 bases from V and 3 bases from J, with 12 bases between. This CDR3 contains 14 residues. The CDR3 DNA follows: TGTGCCAGCAGCGTGATGGGGGTTGGAAACACCATATATTTT. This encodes CASSVMGVGNTIYF.

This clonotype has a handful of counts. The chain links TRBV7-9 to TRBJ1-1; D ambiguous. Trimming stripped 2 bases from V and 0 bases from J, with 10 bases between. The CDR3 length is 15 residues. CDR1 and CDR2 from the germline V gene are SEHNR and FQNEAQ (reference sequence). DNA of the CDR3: TGTGCCAGCAGCTTAATCGGCAGGATGAACACTGAAGCTTTCTTT. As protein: CASSLIGRMNTEAFF.

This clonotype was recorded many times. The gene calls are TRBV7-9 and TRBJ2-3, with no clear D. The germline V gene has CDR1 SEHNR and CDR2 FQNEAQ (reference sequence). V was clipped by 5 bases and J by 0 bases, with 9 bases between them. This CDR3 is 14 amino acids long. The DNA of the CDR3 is TGTGCCAGCAGCCCCAGAGCTAGCACAGATACGCAGTATTTT. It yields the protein CASSPRASTDTQYF.

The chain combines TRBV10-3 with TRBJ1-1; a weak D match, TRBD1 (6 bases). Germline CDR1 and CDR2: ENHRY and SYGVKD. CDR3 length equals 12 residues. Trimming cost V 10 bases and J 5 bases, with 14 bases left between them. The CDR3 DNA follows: TGTGCCACGACAGGTGTTAATACTGAAGCTTTCTTT. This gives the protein CATTGVNTEAFF.

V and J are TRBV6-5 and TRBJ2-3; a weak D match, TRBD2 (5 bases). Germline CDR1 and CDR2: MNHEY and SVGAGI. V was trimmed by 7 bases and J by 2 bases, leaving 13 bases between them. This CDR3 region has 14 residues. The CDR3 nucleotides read TGTGCCAGCACTGACGGCGGGTACACAGATACGCAGTATTTT. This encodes CASTDGGYTDTQYF.

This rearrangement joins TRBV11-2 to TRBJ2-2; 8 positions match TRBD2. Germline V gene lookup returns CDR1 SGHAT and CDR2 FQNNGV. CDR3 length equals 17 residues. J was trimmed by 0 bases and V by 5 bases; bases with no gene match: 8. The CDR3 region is CASSPPDGGANTGELFF. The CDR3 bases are TGTGCCAGCAGCCCCCCTGACGGGGGGGCGAACACCGGGGAGCTGTTTTTT.

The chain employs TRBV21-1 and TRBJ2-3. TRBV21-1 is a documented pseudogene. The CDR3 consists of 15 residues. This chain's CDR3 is CASSPRFLGTDTQYF. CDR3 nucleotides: TGTGCCAGCAGCCCCCGATTCCTGGGCACAGATACGCAGTATTTT.

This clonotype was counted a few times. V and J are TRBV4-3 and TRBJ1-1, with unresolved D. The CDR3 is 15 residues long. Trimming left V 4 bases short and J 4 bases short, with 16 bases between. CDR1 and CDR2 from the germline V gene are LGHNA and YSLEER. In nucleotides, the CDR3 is TGCGCCAGCAGCCCGTACGAGGGTCTTACCACTGAAGCTTTCTTT. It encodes CASSPYEGLTTEAFF.

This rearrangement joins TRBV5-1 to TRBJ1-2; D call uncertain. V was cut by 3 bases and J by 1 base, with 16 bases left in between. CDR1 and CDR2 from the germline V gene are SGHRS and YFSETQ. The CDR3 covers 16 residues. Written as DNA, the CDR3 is TGCGCCAGCAGCTCAAGGGTCCAGGATAATAACTATGGCTACACCTTC. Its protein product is CASSSRVQDNNYGYTF.

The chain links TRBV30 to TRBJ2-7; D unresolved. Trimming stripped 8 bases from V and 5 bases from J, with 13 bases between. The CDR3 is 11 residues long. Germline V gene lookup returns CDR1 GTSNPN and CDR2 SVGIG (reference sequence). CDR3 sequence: CAGRHLHEQYF. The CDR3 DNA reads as TGTGCCGGCAGACATCTCCACGAGCAGTACTTC. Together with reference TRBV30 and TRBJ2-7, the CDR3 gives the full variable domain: SQTIHQWPATLVQPVGSPLSLECTVEGTSNPNLYWYRQAAGRGLQLLFYSVGIGQISSEVPQNLSASRPQDRQFILSSKKLLLSDSGFYLCAGRHLHEQYFGPGTRLTVT.

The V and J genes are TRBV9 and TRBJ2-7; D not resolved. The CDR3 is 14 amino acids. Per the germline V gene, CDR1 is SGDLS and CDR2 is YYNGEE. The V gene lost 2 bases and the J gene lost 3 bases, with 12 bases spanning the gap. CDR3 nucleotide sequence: TGTGCCAGCAGCGTGGGCCCCAAGGTCTACGAGCAGTACTTC. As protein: CASSVGPKVYEQYF.

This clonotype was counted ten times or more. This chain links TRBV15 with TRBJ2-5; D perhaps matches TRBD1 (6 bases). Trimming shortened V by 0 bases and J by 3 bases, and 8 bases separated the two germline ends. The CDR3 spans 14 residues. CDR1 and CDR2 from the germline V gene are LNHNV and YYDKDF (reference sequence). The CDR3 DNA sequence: TGTGCCACCAGCAGAGAGGACAGAAAAGAGACCCAGTACTTC. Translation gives CATSREDRKETQYF.